The 18 T cell receptor beta chains in this list originate from one sample, sequenced in a study of shared clonotypes between healthy human individuals. Clones were sequenced by immunoSEQ multiplex PCR, and TCRdb holds only the in-frame ones, with some missing. The sample records about 470,000 clones, 70% to 80% being singletons. The sample was PBMCs. Receptor source: a woman aged 40 to 55 in good health. Some clones in this sample may be carry-over from other donors' samples.

The CDR3 sequence: CASSRDPRADTEAFF. CDR3 DNA: TGCGCCAGCAGCCGGGATCCTAGGGCTGACACTGAAGCTTTCTTT. V gene TRBV4-3 combines with J gene TRBJ1-1; D unclear. CDR1 and CDR2 from the germline V gene are LGHNA and YSLEER. Deletions cut 4 bases from V and 3 bases from J, with 15 bases between. The CDR3 contains 15 residues.

The chain recombines TRBV5-4 with TRBJ2-2, with 8 bases fitting TRBD1. There are 16 residues in the CDR3. The trim removed 2 bases at V and 1 base at J, leaving 4 bases unmatched. Germline assignment: CDR1 SGHNT and CDR2 YYREEE (reference sequence). CDR3 protein: CASSLGQGQNTGELFF. Written as DNA, the CDR3 is TGTGCCAGCAGCTTAGGACAGGGCCAGAACACCGGGGAGCTGTTTTTT.

V and J are TRBV7-3 and TRBJ2-7, with TRBD2 matching 9 bases. V shed 4 bases and J 5 bases; nucleotides not matched to a gene: 12. This CDR3 region has 16 residues. Germline CDR1 and CDR2: SGHTA and FQGTGA. The DNA for the CDR3 is TGTGCCAGCAGCTCAAGTGGCGGGAGGGTTTATAACGAGCAGTACTTC. Protein sequence: CASSSSGGRVYNEQYF.

The rearrangement joins TRBV19 to TRBJ2-3; D unresolved. The germline gives CDR1 LNHDA, CDR2 SQIVND (reference sequence). Trimming stripped 8 bases from V and 0 bases from J, with 6 bases between. The CDR3 totals 12 residues. The CDR3 loop is CASSPSTDTQYF. In DNA, the CDR3 is TGTGCCAGTTCTCCTAGCACAGATACGCAGTATTTT. The full variable domain, rest sourced from reference TRBV19 and TRBJ2-3, is DGGITQSPKYLFRKEGQNVTLSCEQNLNHDAMYWYRQDPGQGLRLIYYSQIVNDFQKGDIAEGYSVSREKKESFPLTVTSAQKNPTAFYLCASSPSTDTQYFGPGTRLTVL.

The chain couples TRBV7-3 to TRBJ2-7; D possibly matches TRBD1 or TRBD2 (6 bases each). The CDR3 consists of 15 residues. Germline CDR1 reads SGHTA; CDR2 reads FQGTGA. V lost 5 bases and J lost 3, with 17 bases in between. The CDR3 loop reads CASSVSGQGRYEQYF. In nucleotides, the CDR3 is TGTGCCAGCAGCGTTAGCGGCCAGGGGCGCTACGAGCAGTACTTC. Combining the CDR3 with reference TRBV7-3 and TRBJ2-7 gives the whole variable domain GAGVSQTPSNKVTEKGKYVELRCDPISGHTALYWYRQSLGQGPEFLIYFQGTGAADDSGLPNDRFFAVRPEGSVSTLKIQRTERGDSAVYLCASSVSGQGRYEQYFGPGTRLTVT.

The chain joins TRBV11-3 to TRBJ1-2, with unresolved D. Germline values: CDR1 SGHNT, CDR2 YENEEA. The CDR3 extends over 19 amino acids. The V and J ends lost 0 bases and 6 bases respectively, with 26 bases between them. The CDR3 DNA reads as TGTGCCAGCAGCTTAGACCTAACAGCTAGCTCGGGTCAGACTCATGGCTACACCTTC. Encoded protein: CASSLDLTASSGQTHGYTF.

The V and J genes are TRBV28 and TRBJ1-4; tentatively, D is TRBD1 (5 bases). This CDR3 is 15 amino acids long. CDR1 and CDR2 (germline): MDHEN, SYDVKM. V lost 8 bases, J lost 4 bases, and 17 bases lay in between. The CDR3: CASLSPGRINEKLFF. In DNA form, the CDR3 reads TGTGCCAGCTTAAGTCCGGGACGTATTAATGAAAAACTGTTTTTT.

The DNA of the CDR3 is TGTGCCAGCTCACCAAACGGAGGGAGTGATGAAAAACTGTTTTTT. Protein product: CASSPNGGSDEKLFF. The rearrangement uses TRBV18 and TRBJ1-4, with unresolved D. The V end was cut by 2 bases, the J end by 6 bases, with 13 bases between. This CDR3 contains 15 residues. In germline, CDR1 is KGHSH, CDR2 LQKENI.

V and J are TRBV7-9 and TRBJ2-7; D is unresolved. V gave up 1 base and J gave up 3 bases, with 7 bases separating them. Germline CDR1 is SEHNR and CDR2 is FQNEAQ (reference sequence). The CDR3 loop spans 13 amino acids. In nucleotides, the CDR3 is TGTGCCAGCAGCTTAGGGCACAACTACGAGCAGTACTTC. Its protein is CASSLGHNYEQYF.

The V call is TRBV5-1, the J call TRBJ1-2; TRBD1 matches 8 bases. The CDR3 length is 14 residues. Germline V lookup: CDR1 SGHRS, CDR2 YFSETQ. Trimming took 3 bases from V and 4 from J; bases not matched to a gene: 5. The CDR3 coding sequence is TGCGCCAGCAGCTCCGGACAGGGCCCCTATGGCTACACCTTC. This encodes CASSSGQGPYGYTF.

The genes are TRBV11-2 and TRBJ2-1, with 10 positions matching TRBD2. Unmatched junction bases numbered 5, after V lost 6 bases and J lost 0 bases. CDR1 is SGHAT and CDR2 is FQNNGV in the germline V gene. This CDR3 contains 16 residues. The CDR3 DNA follows: TGTGCCAGCAGTCTATCTAGCGGGAGCTCCTACAATGAGCAGTTCTTC. Protein product: CASSLSSGSSYNEQFF.

This sequence joins TRBV7-8 and TRBJ2-1; maybe TRBD2 (5 bases). With 6 bases removed from V and 2 bases from J, the gap between germline ends came to 11 bases. The CDR3 has 14 residues. Germline V gives CDR1 SGHVS, CDR2 FQNEAQ. The CDR3 bases are TGTGCCAGCAGTCCTCCCGGGGCCTACAATGAGCAGTTCTTC. This codes for CASSPPGAYNEQFF.

The rearrangement joins TRBV29-1 to TRBJ1-1; possible D gene TRBD1, 6 bases. Trimming cost V 3 bases and J 3 bases, with 14 bases left between them. Germline V gene data show CDR1 as SQVTM and CDR2 as ANQGSEA. The CDR3 length is 14 residues. CDR3 sequence (DNA): TGCAGCGTTGAGTACAGGGCTGGGGACACTGAAGCTTTCTTT. Amino acid sequence: CSVEYRAGDTEAFF.

This clone was found a few times. The rearrangement links TRBV9 to TRBJ1-3; a possible D gene is TRBD1 (6 bases). The V end lost 0 bases, the J end lost 0 bases, and 16 bases lay between the germline ends. The germline V gene has CDR1 SGDLS and CDR2 YYNGEE. The CDR3 totals 18 residues. The CDR3 DNA reads as TGTGCCAGCAGCGTAGCTACGGGGGGCTTGGGCTCTGGAAACACCATATATTTT. Translating it yields CASSVATGGLGSGNTIYF.

The chain has TRBV28 and TRBJ2-7; the D gene is possibly TRBD1 (7 bases). The V end was cut by 10 bases, the J end by 7 bases, with 11 bases between. Germline V gene sequence: CDR1 MDHEN, CDR2 SYDVKM. The CDR3 loop spans 10 amino acids. In DNA, the CDR3 is TGTGCCATCAGGGGGGTTGAGCAGTACTTC. Translated, it gives CAIRGVEQYF.

The chain has TRBV4-3 and TRBJ2-5, with D tentatively TRBD1 (7 bases). V gave up 0 bases and J gave up 1 base, with 15 bases separating them. The CDR3 loop spans 17 amino acids. Germline V gene lookup returns CDR1 LGHNA and CDR2 YSLEER. CDR3 amino acids: CASSQEFAGQSQETQYF. CDR3 in DNA: TGCGCCAGCAGCCAAGAGTTTGCGGGACAGAGCCAAGAGACCCAGTACTTC.

This clone was counted only a few times. J is TRBJ2-1 and V is TRBV7-3; 7 bases map to TRBD2. Germline trimming cut 2 bases from V and 2 bases from J; bases unmatched to any gene: 3. This CDR3 region has 15 residues. Germline V gene sequence: CDR1 SGHTA, CDR2 FQGTGA. In DNA, the CDR3 is TGTGCCAGCAGCTTATCGGCGGGAGCCTACAATGAGCAGTTCTTC. This translates into CASSLSAGAYNEQFF.

The V gene is TRBV28, the J gene TRBJ2-7; D gene uncertain. The germline V gene encodes CDR1 MDHEN and CDR2 SYDVKM. Trimming took 6 bases from V and 5 from J, leaving 14 bases between them. The CDR3 covers 13 residues. In nucleotides, the CDR3 is TGTGCCAGCAGCCGCGCCTCCTTGGACGAGCAGTACTTC. It yields the protein CASSRASLDEQYF.